The entry below gives a single T cell receptor beta chain sequence along with its context. This entry is derived from a study of shared clonotypes between healthy human individuals. It was across several immunoSEQ plates that each subset's genomic DNA was evenly split. Assay: immunoSEQ multiplex PCR; the TCRdb copy retains only in-frame clones and omits some. The table shows over 400,000 clones, with 60% to 80% occurring only once. Unsorted samples used tens of millions of PBMCs for genomic DNA. The CDR3 consists of 14 residues. Germline V gene lookup returns CDR1 SGHRS and CDR2 YFSETQ. The V end lost 5 bases, the J end lost 1 base, and 12 bases lay between the germline ends.

This TCR was recovered from a woman in her forties in good health. Some clones in this sample may be carry-over from other donors' samples. The V and J genes are TRBV5-1 and TRBJ1-1, with D tentatively TRBD1 (5 bases). The sequencing sample was made of PBMCs. In DNA, the CDR3 is TGCGCCAGCAGATGGGGGTCCACGAACACTGAAGCTTTCTTT. It yields the protein CASRWGSTNTEAFF. The full variable domain, its missing parts supplied by reference TRBV5-1 and TRBJ1-1, is KAGVTQTPRYLIKTRGQQVTLSCSPISGHRSVSWYQQTPGQGLQFLFEYFSETQRNKGNFPGRFSGRQFSNSRSEMNVSTLELGDSALYLCASRWGSTNTEAFFGQGTRLTVV.